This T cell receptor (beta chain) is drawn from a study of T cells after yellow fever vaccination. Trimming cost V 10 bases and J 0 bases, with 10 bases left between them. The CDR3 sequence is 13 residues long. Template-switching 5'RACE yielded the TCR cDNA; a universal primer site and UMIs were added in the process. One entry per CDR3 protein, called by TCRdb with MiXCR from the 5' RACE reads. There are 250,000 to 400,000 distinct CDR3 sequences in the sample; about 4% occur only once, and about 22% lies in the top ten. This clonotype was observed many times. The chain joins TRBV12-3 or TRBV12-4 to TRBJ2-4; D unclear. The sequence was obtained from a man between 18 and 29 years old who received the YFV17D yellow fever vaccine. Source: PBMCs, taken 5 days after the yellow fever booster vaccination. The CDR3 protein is CAIYKLAKNIQYF. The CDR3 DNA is TGTGCCATCTACAAACTAGCCAAAAACATTCAGTACTTC.